What follows are 13 T cell receptor beta chains derived from one specimen sequenced in a study of CD8 T cells in Susac syndrome. Reverse transcription of roughly 0.5 to 1 ug RNA used random hexamers. TCRdb re-analysed the immunoSEQ multiplex PCR reads in MiXCR, keeping a single row per CDR3 protein. The sample lists about 26,000 distinct CDR3 sequences, 94% seen once, with about 0.27% in the top ten. The sequenced sample was CD8+ T cells from PBMCs. These receptors came from a human donor in good health.

This chain links TRBV4-3 with TRBJ1-2; 7 bases agree with TRBD1. CDR1 is LGHNA, CDR2 YSLEER, per germline. CDR3 length: 13 amino acids. Trimming at V came to 4 bases and at J to 8 bases, leaving 7 bases not matched to a gene. The DNA of the CDR3 is TGCGCCAGCAGCCTCCTTCAGGGGGGGGGCTACACCTTC. Translated: CASSLLQGGGYTF.

The rearrangement links TRBV7-8 to TRBJ1-1; no reliable D call. The CDR3 is 13 amino acids. Trimming stripped 5 bases from V and 2 bases from J, with 9 bases between. Germline-derived CDR1 and CDR2 are SGHVS and FQNEAQ. As DNA, the CDR3 is TGTGCCAGCAGCGCCCCGGGTAACACTGAAGCTTTCTTT. As protein: CASSAPGNTEAFF.

This chain links TRBV9 with TRBJ2-3, with D possibly called TRBD1 or TRBD2 (5 bases each). Trimming shortened V by 0 bases and J by 1 base, and 12 bases separated the two germline ends. CDR3 length: 16 residues. Germline assignment: CDR1 SGDLS and CDR2 YYNGEE. DNA for the CDR3: TGTGCCAGCAGCGTAGACCCGGGGCGGGGCACAGATACGCAGTATTTT. The encoded protein is CASSVDPGRGTDTQYF.

The chain recombines TRBV5-4 with TRBJ2-1, with 12 bases aligning to TRBD2. V dropped 7 bases and J dropped 5; count of bases not matched to a gene: 10. The length of the CDR3 is 16 residues. Germline CDR1 reads SGHNT; CDR2 reads YYREEE (reference sequence). This CDR3 is CASGRYRLAGDNEQFF. CDR3 DNA sequence: TGTGCCAGCGGACGCTACCGACTAGCGGGGGACAATGAGCAGTTCTTC.

This rearrangement joins TRBV10-1 to TRBJ1-1; D is perhaps TRBD1 (6 bases). This CDR3 spans 13 amino acids. V gave up 7 bases and J gave up 1 base, with 10 bases separating them. Germline CDR1 is WNHNN and CDR2 is SYGVQD (reference sequence). The CDR3, as DNA: TGCGCCAGCAACTCGACAGGGAACACTGAAGCTTTCTTT. It specifies CASNSTGNTEAFF.

The chain couples TRBV23-1 to TRBJ2-3, with D tentatively TRBD2 (6 bases). TRBV23-1 is recorded as an ORF, its role being uncertain. V lost 4 bases to trimming and J lost 2 bases, with 13 bases between them. CDR3 size: 15 residues. The CDR3 loop reads CASSPGGDLTDTQYF. Here the CDR3 DNA reads TGCGCCAGCAGTCCCGGCGGGGACCTCACAGATACGCAGTATTTT.

The chain carries TRBV19 and TRBJ2-1; 7 bases align to TRBD1. The length of the CDR3 is 14 residues. Germline-derived CDR1 and CDR2 are LNHDA and SQIVND (reference sequence). The junction had 6 bases not matched to a gene; V was cut back by 3 bases and J by 7 bases. The DNA for the CDR3 is TGTGCCAGTAGTATCCCCGACAGGGAAAATGAGCAGTTCTTC. Amino acid sequence: CASSIPDRENEQFF.

The chain employs TRBV13 and TRBJ1-2; 9 nucleotides match TRBD1. The germline V gene encodes CDR1 PRHDT and CDR2 FYEKMQ (reference sequence). This CDR3 is 14 amino acids long. V lost 5 bases, J lost 8 bases, and 9 bases stayed unmatched. CDR3 residues: CASSIDRGSGGYTF. DNA of the CDR3: TGTGCCAGCAGCATAGACAGGGGGTCTGGCGGCTACACCTTC.

The gene calls are TRBV7-9 and TRBJ2-7; no reliable D call. The CDR3 has 13 amino acids. V lost 1 base to trimming and J lost 5 bases, with 9 bases between them. Germline lookup yields CDR1 SEHNR and CDR2 FQNEAQ (reference sequence). The CDR3 reads CASSLGTPNEQYF. The CDR3 DNA is TGTGCCAGCAGCTTAGGAACCCCGAACGAGCAGTACTTC.

Only one count was recorded for this clonotype. The rearrangement uses TRBV12-3 or TRBV12-4 and TRBJ2-3; the D gene is possibly TRBD2 (6 bases). Trimming took off 6 bases at V and 1 base at J, with 17 bases between the two ends. The CDR3 is 16 amino acids. DNA of the CDR3: TGTGCCAGCAGCCCCCTGGCGGGCGGGGGCACAGATACGCAGTATTTT. This gives the protein CASSPLAGGGTDTQYF.

This clonotype turned up a few times. This chain uses TRBV5-1 with TRBJ2-6, with TRBD2 as a possible D gene (6 bases). V was shortened by 5 bases and J by 4 bases, with 10 bases between the two germline ends. The CDR3 consists of 14 residues. Germline loops: CDR1 SGHRS, CDR2 YFSETQ. CDR3 loop: CASSGGSGANVLTF. In DNA form, the CDR3 reads TGCGCCAGCAGTGGAGGGTCCGGGGCCAACGTCCTGACTTTC.

This chain links TRBV20-1 with TRBJ2-2; the D gene is possibly TRBD2 (5 bases). Looked up from germline, CDR1 is DFQATT and CDR2 is SNEGSKA (reference sequence). This CDR3 has 13 amino acids. The germline V and J ends were trimmed by 3 bases and 0 bases, with 5 bases remaining between them. CDR3 in amino acids: CSARRANTGELFF. The CDR3 region has the DNA TGCAGTGCTAGGCGGGCGAACACCGGGGAGCTGTTTTTT.

The chain has TRBV12-3 or TRBV12-4 and TRBJ2-1; D ambiguous. The CDR3 contains 14 residues. The V end lost 5 bases, the J end lost 4 bases, and 12 bases lay between the germline ends. In DNA form, the CDR3 reads TGTGCCAGCAGTCTAAGTGGCACTTACAATGAGCAGTTCTTC. It encodes CASSLSGTYNEQFF.